This T cell receptor (beta chain) was sequenced in a study of T-cell memory formation after mild COVID-19 (dated by TCRdb to the early 2020s). Broadly, across the study: TCR sequence clusters from the two donors were found to be largely donor specific. Two young, previously healthy adult volunteers, one female and one male, were included in the cohort. Longitudinal TCRalpha and TCRbeta repertoire sequencing tracked T-cell clones expanding and contracting after mild COVID-19 in a couple of donors. The study at large found these results: Contracting CD4+ clones were located mainly in the CM and EM memory subsets, whereas CD8+ clones were found to be enriched in EMRA. Clones contracting from day 15 to 85 had balanced CD4/CD8 phenotypes, while a second wave expanding from day 15 to 37 was biased towards CD4+. The study included only a couple of mild cases, and larger cohorts that include severe cases with pre-infection samples were judged to be necessary. The detection of some responding clones in pre-infection memory suggests that pre-existing cross-reactive memory T cells joined the SARS-CoV-2 response. The second-wave clones that peaked on day 37 were not confirmed to be SARS-CoV-2 specific.

Ficoll-Paque density gradient centrifugation was used to isolate PBMCs. The run used an Illumina NovaSeq 6000. TCRalpha and TCRbeta cDNA libraries were constructed by 5'RACE with constant-segment primers, with sample barcodes and unique molecular identifiers being introduced. Trizol reagent was used to extract RNA from every sample. Library amplification was performed in two PCR steps, and a second sample barcode and Illumina TruSeq adapters were introduced in the second step. Libraries were sequenced on an Illumina NovaSeq with 2 x 150 bp paired-end reads. The authors processed their data as follows. Demultiplexing of reads and collapsing into UMI-guided consensus sequences were performed with migec v1.2.7. Using mixcr v2.1.11, the UMI consensuses were aligned to TRA and TRB V and J templates and assembled into clonotypes. Expanded or contracted clonotypes were those called significant by both edgeR and NoisET, with noise models trained on biological replicates. For edgeR calls, the cutoffs were a false discovery rate-adjusted p below 0.01 and a log2 fold-change threshold of 1. As an exploratory analysis of dynamics, max-normalized trajectories of the 1000 most abundant clonotypes were examined with PCA combined with hierarchical clustering. Each responding clone was given a CD4 or CD8 phenotype based on the CD4+ and CD8+ repertoires, which had been sequenced separately. TCRdb redid the processing of the public reads, applying fastp at Q25 and MiXCR, and retained in-frame beta chains. Every entry covers one CDR3 protein and lists the most common genes and DNA from its rows. TCRdb, not the authors, supplied the V and J calls. The sample table contains approximately 110,000 distinct CDR3 sequences; only one count was recorded for roughly 20% of them. The top ten constitute around 41% of the sample.

This clonotype was detected ten times or more. Its specific antigen is unknown. One base away there is no much larger clone; base qualities are not given. Germline trimming: 0 bases from V, 4 bases from J; junction bases outside gene matches: 4. The CDR3 numbers 15 residues from cysteine through phenylalanine. Of all the DNA, just the CDR3 is kept, 45 bases in frame from base 1. The germline V gene encodes CDR1 SGHDT and CDR2 YYEEEE. This clonotype originated in a man younger than 35 who had mild COVID-19 (a few samples of this study predate the infection). The sample titles of this study are shuffled in the database, so cell type and time point are left out; the donor was told from shared clones. Here the chain combines TRBV5-6 and TRBJ2-1, and 7 junction bases match TRBD2. Sequencing was done on a sample of PBMCs or a T cell subset sorted from them (not recorded which). The CDR3 corresponds to CASSLEWEGYNEQFF. The nucleotide sequence is given as TGTGCCAGCAGCTTGGAGTGGGAGGGATACAATGAGCAGTTCTTC.